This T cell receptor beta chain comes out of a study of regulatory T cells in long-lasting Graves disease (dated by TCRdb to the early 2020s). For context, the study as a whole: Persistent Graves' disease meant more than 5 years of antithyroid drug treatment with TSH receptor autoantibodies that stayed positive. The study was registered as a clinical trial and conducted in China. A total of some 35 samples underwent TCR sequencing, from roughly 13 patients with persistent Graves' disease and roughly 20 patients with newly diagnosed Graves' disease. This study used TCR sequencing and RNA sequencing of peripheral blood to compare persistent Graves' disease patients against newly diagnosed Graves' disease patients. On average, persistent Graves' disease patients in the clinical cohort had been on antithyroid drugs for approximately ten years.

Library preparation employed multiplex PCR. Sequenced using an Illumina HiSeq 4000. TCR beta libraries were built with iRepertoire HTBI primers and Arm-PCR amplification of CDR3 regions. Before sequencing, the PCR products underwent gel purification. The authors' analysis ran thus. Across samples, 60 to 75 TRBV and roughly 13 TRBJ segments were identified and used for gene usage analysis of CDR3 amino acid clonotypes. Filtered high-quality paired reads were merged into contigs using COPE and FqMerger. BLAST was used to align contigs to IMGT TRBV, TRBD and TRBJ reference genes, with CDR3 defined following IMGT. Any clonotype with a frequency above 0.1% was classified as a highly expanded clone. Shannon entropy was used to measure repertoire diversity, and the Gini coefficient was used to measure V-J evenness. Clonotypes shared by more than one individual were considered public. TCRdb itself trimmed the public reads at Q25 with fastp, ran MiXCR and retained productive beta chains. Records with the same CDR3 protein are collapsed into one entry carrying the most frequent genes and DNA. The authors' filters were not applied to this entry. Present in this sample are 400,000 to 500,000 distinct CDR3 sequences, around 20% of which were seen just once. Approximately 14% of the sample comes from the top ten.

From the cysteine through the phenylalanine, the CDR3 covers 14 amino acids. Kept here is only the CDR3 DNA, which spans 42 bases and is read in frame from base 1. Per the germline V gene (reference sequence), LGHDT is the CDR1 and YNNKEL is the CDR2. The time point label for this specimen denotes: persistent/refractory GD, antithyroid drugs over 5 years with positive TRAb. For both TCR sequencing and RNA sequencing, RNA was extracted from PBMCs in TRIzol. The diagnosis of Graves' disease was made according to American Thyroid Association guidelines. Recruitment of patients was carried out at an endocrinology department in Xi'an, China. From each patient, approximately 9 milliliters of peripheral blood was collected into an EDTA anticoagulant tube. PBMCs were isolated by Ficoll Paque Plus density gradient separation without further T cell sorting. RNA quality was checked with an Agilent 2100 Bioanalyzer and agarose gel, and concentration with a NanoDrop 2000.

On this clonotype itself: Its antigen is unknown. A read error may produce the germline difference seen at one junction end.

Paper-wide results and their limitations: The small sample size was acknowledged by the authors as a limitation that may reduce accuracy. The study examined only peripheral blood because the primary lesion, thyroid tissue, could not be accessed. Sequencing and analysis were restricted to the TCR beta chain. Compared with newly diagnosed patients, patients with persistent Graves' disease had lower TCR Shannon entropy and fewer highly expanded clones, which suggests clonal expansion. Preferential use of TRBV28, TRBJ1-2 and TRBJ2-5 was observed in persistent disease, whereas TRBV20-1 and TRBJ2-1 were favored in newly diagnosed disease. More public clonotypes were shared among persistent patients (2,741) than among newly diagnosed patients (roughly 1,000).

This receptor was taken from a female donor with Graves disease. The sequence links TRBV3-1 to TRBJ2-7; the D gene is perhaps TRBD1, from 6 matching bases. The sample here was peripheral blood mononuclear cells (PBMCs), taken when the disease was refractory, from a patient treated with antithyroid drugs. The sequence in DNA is TGTGCCAGCAGCCAACTCGGGACATCAATAACCCGGCACTTC. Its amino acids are CASSQLGTSITRHF.